This T cell receptor (beta chain) was found in a study of response to subunit inactivated influenza vaccine. Whole-study results and caveats: That few new T cells are recruited by each seasonal influenza vaccination was the authors' suggestion.

Notes on this clonotype: Antigen: not known.

Germline-derived CDR1 and CDR2 are MNHEY and SVGAGI. With V trimmed by 0 bases and J by 3 bases, 4 bases remained unmatched. This CDR3 region has 16 residues. TCRdb re-called the RT-PCR reads with MiXCR, one entry per CDR3 protein. This sample has under 550,000 distinct CDR3 sequences, with about 7.2% found just once. The starting material was PBMCs from blood, obtained less than 25 months after vaccination. The TCR originated in a man aged 45 to 75 who received an inactivated influenza vaccine. The chain combines TRBV6-5 with TRBJ2-7; 11 nucleotides line up with TRBD2. DNA for the CDR3: TGTGCCAGCAGTTACTCGGGGCTAGCGGGGGGCTACGAGCAGTACTTC. Encoded protein: CASSYSGLAGGYEQYF.